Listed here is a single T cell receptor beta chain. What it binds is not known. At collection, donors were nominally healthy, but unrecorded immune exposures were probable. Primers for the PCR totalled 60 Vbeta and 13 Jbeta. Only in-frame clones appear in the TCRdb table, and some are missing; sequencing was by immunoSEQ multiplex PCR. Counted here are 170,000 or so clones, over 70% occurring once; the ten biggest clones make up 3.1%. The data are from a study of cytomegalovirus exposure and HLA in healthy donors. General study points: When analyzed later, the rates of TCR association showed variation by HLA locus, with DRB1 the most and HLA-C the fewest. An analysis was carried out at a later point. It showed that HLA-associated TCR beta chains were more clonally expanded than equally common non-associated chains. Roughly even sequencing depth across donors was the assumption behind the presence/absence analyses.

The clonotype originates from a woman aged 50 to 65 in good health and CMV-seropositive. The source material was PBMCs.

CDR3 bases: TGTGCCATCAGTGATTGGGCCCCCCAGGGAATAGGCAATTCACCCCTCCACTTT. This gives the protein CAISDWAPQGIGNSPLHF. The genes are TRBV10-3 and TRBJ1-6; TRBD1 might be the D (5 bases). Germline V gene data show CDR1 as ENHRY and CDR2 as SYGVKD. The CDR3 covers 18 residues. V lost 3 bases to trimming and J lost 7 bases, with 22 bases between them.